These 15 T cell receptor beta chains share one sample of origin, sequenced in a study of cytomegalovirus exposure and HLA in healthy donors. Primers: 60 Vbeta forward and 13 Jbeta reverse. This table comes from immunoSEQ multiplex PCR, and its TCRdb copy is limited to in-frame clones, with some not included. The table has around 150,000 clones, roughly 85% seen once. Sequenced: PBMCs. The origin of the receptors is a man aged 18 to 29 in good health and CMV-seropositive.

This chain connects TRBV15 to TRBJ2-7; 7 nucleotides match TRBD2. The germline V gene has CDR1 LNHNV and CDR2 YYDKDF (reference sequence). V was pared by 1 base and J by 0 bases, with 3 bases of the junction left unmatched. This CDR3 has 15 amino acids. Here the CDR3 DNA reads TGTGCCACCAGCAGAGCCCCGGGGGGCTCCTACGAGCAGTACTTC. Translation: CATSRAPGGSYEQYF. Full variable domain (remainder filled in from reference TRBV15 and TRBJ2-7): DAMVIQNPRYQVTQFGKPVTLSCSQTLNHNVMYWYQQKSSQAPKLLFHYYDKDFNNEADTPDNFQSRRPNTSFCFLDIRSPGLGDTAMYLCATSRAPGGSYEQYFGPGTRLTVT.

This clone has only one observation. The chain carries TRBV18 and TRBJ2-3; 10 nucleotides line up with TRBD2. J was trimmed by 12 bases and V by 1 base; bases with no gene match: 7. From germline, CDR1 is KGHSH and CDR2 LQKENI. This CDR3 has 14 residues. CDR3 amino acids: CASSPRDSGGPQYF. The CDR3 nucleotides read TGTGCCAGCTCACCACGCGATAGCGGGGGGCCCCAGTATTTT.

The rearrangement links TRBV4-1 to TRBJ2-2, with 12 nucleotides matching TRBD1. This CDR3 is 16 amino acids long. The germline gives CDR1 MGHRA, CDR2 YSYEKL. Germline trimming cut 4 bases from V and 6 bases from J; bases unmatched to any gene: 6. CDR3 nucleotide sequence: TGCGCCAGCAGCCTACAGGGACAGGGGGCTTCCGGGGAGCTGTTTTTT. Protein product: CASSLQGQGASGELFF.

The chain joins TRBV9 to TRBJ1-1, with D perhaps TRBD1 (5 bases). Deletions cut 0 bases from V and 1 base from J, with 7 bases between. CDR1 and CDR2 from the germline V gene are SGDLS and YYNGEE. This CDR3 spans 14 amino acids. The CDR3, as DNA: TGTGCCAGCAGCGTAGTCGGACAGAACACTGAAGCTTTCTTT. This gives the protein CASSVVGQNTEAFF.

V and J are TRBV1 and TRBJ2-5; no check of the table's D call, TRBD1, against the DNA was made. TRBV1 is listed as a pseudogene. The length of the CDR3 is 11 residues. CDR3 DNA sequence: TGCACCAGCAGCCACAGAGAGACCCAGTACTTC. Translated, it gives CTSSHRETQYF.

The genes are TRBV5-4 and TRBJ2-5, with D perhaps TRBD2 (5 bases). Germline V gene sequence: CDR1 SGHNT, CDR2 YYREEE (reference sequence). The V gene lost 0 bases and the J gene lost 1 base, with 7 bases spanning the gap. The CDR3 runs 14 residues. CDR3 sequence (DNA): TGTGCCAGCAGCTTGGGGACTCTCCAAGAGACCCAGTACTTC. Translating gives CASSLGTLQETQYF. Looking up the rest from reference TRBV5-4 and TRBJ2-5 gives the full variable domain: ETGVTQSPTHLIKTRGQQVTLRCSSQSGHNTVSWYQQALGQGPQFIFQYYREEENGRGNFPPRFSGLQFPNYSSELNVNALELDDSALYLCASSLGTLQETQYFGPGTRLLVL.

The chain joins TRBV4-1 to TRBJ2-1; a weak D match, TRBD2 (6 bases). The V gene's germline CDR1 is MGHRA and CDR2 YSYEKL. The CDR3 sequence is 15 residues long. Trimming took 1 base from V and 6 from J, leaving 13 bases between them. CDR3 in amino acids: CASSQGRAGPNEQFF. The CDR3 region has the DNA TGCGCCAGCAGCCAAGGGAGGGCAGGTCCCAATGAGCAGTTCTTC.

This chain uses TRBV9 with TRBJ2-3; 7 bases agree with TRBD2. The CDR3 covers 16 residues. After removal of 3 bases from V and 0 bases from J, the junction contained 7 bases not matched to a gene. The germline gives CDR1 SGDLS, CDR2 YYNGEE. The CDR3 nucleotides read TGTGCCAGCAGCGGTACTAGCGATTCGAGCACAGATACGCAGTATTTT. This gives the protein CASSGTSDSSTDTQYF.

The gene calls are TRBV5-4 and TRBJ2-3, with TRBD2 matching over 15 bases. Per germline, CDR1 SGHNT and CDR2 YYREEE (reference sequence). This CDR3 has 20 amino acids. The trim removed 0 bases at V and 0 bases at J, leaving 8 bases unmatched. The CDR3 is CASSLGGTSGGRRSTDTQYF. CDR3 bases: TGTGCCAGCAGCTTGGGGGGGACTAGCGGGGGGCGCAGAAGCACAGATACGCAGTATTTT.

J is TRBJ2-7 and V is TRBV6-5; perhaps TRBD1 as D (5 bases). Trimming removed 2 bases from V and 3 bases from J, with 5 bases in between. Germline CDR1 MNHEY, CDR2 SVGAGI. The CDR3 loop spans 12 amino acids. The chain's CDR3 is CASSYDSYEQYF. CDR3 DNA sequence: TGTGCCAGCAGTTACGACAGCTACGAGCAGTACTTC.

This clone was seen a few times. The rearrangement uses TRBV29-1 and TRBJ2-7, with D tentatively TRBD1 (5 bases). Germline CDR1 is SQVTM and CDR2 is ANQGSEA. The V end was cut by 4 bases, the J end by 5 bases, with 18 bases between. The CDR3 has 14 residues. The CDR3 coding sequence is TGCAGCGTTGTAGTATGGAGCAGGGAAAACGAGCAGTACTTC. As protein: CSVVVWSRENEQYF.

The chain employs TRBV7-6 and TRBJ2-5; tentative D call: TRBD2 (6 bases). Trimming took 5 bases from V and 1 from J, leaving 14 bases between them. The germline CDR1 and CDR2 sequences are SGHVS and FNYEAQ. CDR3 length: 15 residues. DNA for the CDR3: TGTGCCAGCAGCCGACTGGGCGGGGTCCAAGAGACCCAGTACTTC. Protein sequence: CASSRLGGVQETQYF.

This clone was found once. The rearrangement joins TRBV4-2 to TRBJ1-3, with unresolved D. With 1 base removed from V and 2 bases from J, the gap between germline ends came to 18 bases. Germline V gene data show CDR1 as LGHNA and CDR2 as YNFKEQ. There are 18 residues in the CDR3. The CDR3 DNA is TGTGCCAGCAGCCAAGCAGATCCTGACGGGATCACTGGAAACACCATATATTTT. Residues: CASSQADPDGITGNTIYF.

This clone was counted a few times. The rearrangement uses TRBV7-3 and TRBJ2-2; D is undetermined. V shed 1 base and J shed 7 bases, with 10 bases lying between them. Germline CDR1 is SGHTA and CDR2 is FQGTGA. This CDR3 spans 14 amino acids. CDR3 in amino acids: CASSLSGPNGELFF. The DNA for the CDR3 is TGTGCCAGCAGCTTAAGTGGGCCGAACGGGGAGCTGTTTTTT.

This clone was recorded a few times. The same CDR3 also results from other DNA sequences found in this sample. V usage is TRBV4-1 and J usage is TRBJ1-5; D is uncertain. Germline-derived CDR1 and CDR2 are MGHRA and YSYEKL. Trimming removed 0 bases at V and 7 bases at J, with 7 bases between. This CDR3 region has 13 residues. CDR3 bases: TGCGCCAGCAGCCAAGATCTTTCCCAGCCCCAGCATTTT. Translated: CASSQDLSQPQHF.